These T cell receptor beta chains were read from a single sample in a study of blood T cell repertoires in COVID-19. Only in-frame clones appear in the TCRdb table, and some are missing; sequencing was by immunoSEQ multiplex PCR. The profile shows under 400,000 clones, 85% to 90% of them singletons. Sequenced material: peripheral blood. The receptors were sampled from a man aged 18 to 29 with active or convalescent COVID-19. Each CDR3 is given without its conserved first and last residue. Clone size, where shown, is once, few, many, or a class for clones that have expanded.

v_gene	j_gene	abundance	CDR3aa
TRBV6-6	TRBJ2-5	.	ASSPYGVRETQY
TRBV5-6	TRBJ2-7	once	ASSPSTGRRAYEQY
TRBV4-2	TRBJ1-1	.	ASSQRNRDGTEAF
TRBV28	TRBJ2-3	once	ASIPPGGSGDTDTQY
TRBV18	TRBJ1-5	.	ASSPTGESNQPQH
TRBV24-1	TRBJ2-3	.	ATMGTSGTTDTQY
TRBV5-5	TRBJ1-1	.	ASSIRGNTEAF
TRBV28	TRBJ1-1	.	ASRRTPNTEAF
TRBV19	TRBJ1-6	.	ASSFSSYNSPLH
TRBV7-2	TRBJ2-2	.	ASSSDRGSNTGELF
TRBV7-2	TRBJ2-1	few	ASSLVTSHEQF
TRBV18	TRBJ1-2	.	ASSRQGATTNYGYT
TRBV10-3	TRBJ2-7	.	AIGEEGASYEQY
TRBV19	TRBJ1-1	.	ASSTRQNTEAF
TRBV11-1	TRBJ2-7	.	ASSRTSGGAPREQY
TRBV10-3	TRBJ1-2	few	AISESGGYGYT
TRBV5-1	TRBJ1-4	few	ASSYTPATNEKLF
TRBV7-9	TRBJ1-4	once	ASSYPGSNEKLF
TRBV13	TRBJ2-1	once	ASSSDRGNRNEQF
TRBV5-4	TRBJ2-1	.	ASSLGALAGVVEQF
TRBV9	TRBJ2-3	.	ASSSQGSRTDTQY
TRBV24-1	TRBJ2-4	once	ATSDGTGRS